This T cell receptor (beta chain) was observed in a study of OX40 agonist ivuxolimab in advanced cancers. The protocol was immunoSEQ multiplex PCR, while the TCRdb copy is restricted to in-frame clones and leaves out a portion. This table has about 56,000 clones, approximately 82% appearing once. The CDR3 covers 18 residues. The material was CD4+ or CD8+ T cells sorted from blood, obtained in a trial of the OX40 agonist ivuxolimab. The clonotype comes from an adult with an advanced solid tumor such as melanoma, head and neck, liver or kidney cancer. The chain has TRBV21-1 and TRBJ1-6; the table's D call of TRBD1 was not tested on the DNA. TRBV21-1 has pseudogene status. In DNA form, the CDR3 reads TGTGCCAGCAGCTCCTGGGACAGTCCGAGCTCCTATAATTCACCCCTCCACTTT. As protein: CASSSWDSPSSYNSPLHF.